This TCR beta chain was sequenced during a study of blood T cell repertoires in COVID-19. Study context: The United States, Italy and Spain supplied acute and convalescent COVID-19 samples. PBMCs, B-cell-depleted T cells, or T cells provided the cDNA or gDNA that made up the material.

CDR1 ENHRY and CDR2 SYGVKD come from the germline V gene. CDR3 size: 14 residues. Trimming cost V 7 bases and J 3 bases; bases outside gene matches: 5. Authors' methods: Amplification with reference gene primers provided the estimates of nucleated cell counts. Repertoires were generated with immunoSEQ multiplex PCR, while TCRdb's copy carries only in-frame clones and drops some. V and J calls and clone size are given by that table; D and trimming were obtained from the DNA. Of approximately 170,000 clones in the sample, approximately 79% are singletons; the top ten hold less than 3%. This clone showed up just a few times.

Sequencing was done on a sample of peripheral blood. The receptor's source is a woman of 80 years or more with acute or convalescent COVID-19. This rearrangement joins TRBV10-3 to TRBJ2-7; 11 bases align to TRBD1. The CDR3 loop is CAINPGQGVYEQYF. The CDR3 DNA follows: TGTGCCATCAACCCGGGACAGGGGGTCTACGAGCAGTACTTC.